The 32 T cell receptor beta chains in this list originate from one sample, sequenced in a study of blood T cell repertoires in COVID-19 (TCRdb year 2020). Library construction relied on the immunoSEQ multiplex PCR assay. Imported from immuneACCESS, the table was reduced by TCRdb to in-frame sequences with V and J called. These copies leave out some clones; in studies compared against another copy, an unresolved V gene accounts for under half, and the cause of the remainder is not known. In this sample the table shows some 71,000 clones, roughly 82% of which occur a single time. 20% to 25% of the sample is in the top ten clones. Material for sequencing was peripheral blood. These receptors all stem from a woman aged 45-65 years with acute or convalescent COVID-19.

V and J are TRBV5-4 and TRBJ1-3, with 8 nucleotides matching TRBD1. Germline V gene sequence: CDR1 SGHNT, CDR2 YYREEE (reference sequence). Trimming took 2 bases from V and 5 from J; bases not matched to a gene: 9. The CDR3 has 16 residues. CDR3 region: CASSLNSQGGRNTIYF. The CDR3 nucleotides read TGTGCCAGCAGCTTAAATTCACAGGGGGGCCGAAACACCATATATTTT. Full variable domain (outside the CDR3, taken from reference TRBV5-4 and TRBJ1-3): ETGVTQSPTHLIKTRGQQVTLRCSSQSGHNTVSWYQQALGQGPQFIFQYYREEENGRGNFPPRFSGLQFPNYSSELNVNALELDDSALYLCASSLNSQGGRNTIYFGEGSWLTVV.

The genes are TRBV7-9 and TRBJ1-1; D is uncertain. Trimming removed 0 bases from V and 4 bases from J, with 9 bases in between. The germline CDR1 and CDR2 sequences are SEHNR and FQNEAQ (reference sequence). The CDR3 contains 14 residues. CDR3 sequence (DNA): TGTGCCAGCAGCTTAGCCGCGGCGACCACTGAAGCTTTCTTT. It specifies CASSLAAATTEAFF.

This chain uses TRBV21-1 with TRBJ2-3; TRBD2 is the table's D call and was not checked against the DNA. TRBV21-1 is tagged as a pseudogene. The CDR3 contains 16 residues. The CDR3 reads CASSKGLAGITDTQYF. In DNA form, the CDR3 reads TGTGCCAGCAGCAAAGGCCTAGCGGGTATCACAGATACGCAGTATTTT.

This sequence joins TRBV11-2 and TRBJ2-5; D uncertain. Germline V CDR1 and CDR2: SGHAT, FQNNGV. The CDR3 loop spans 13 amino acids. V lost 8 bases to trimming and J lost 5 bases, with 15 bases between them. The CDR3 nucleotides are TGTGCCAGCTCCTATGGAGCCGGGGAGACCCAGTACTTC. Residues: CASSYGAGETQYF. Full variable domain (missing parts from reference TRBV11-2 and TRBJ2-5): EAGVAQSPRYKIIEKRQSVAFWCNPISGHATLYWYQQILGQGPKLLIQFQNNGVVDDSQLPKDRFSAERLKGVDSTLKIQPAKLEDSAVYLCASSYGAGETQYFGPGTRLLVL.

The rearrangement uses TRBV9 and TRBJ2-2, with TRBD2 matching over 7 bases. CDR1 and CDR2 from the germline V gene are SGDLS and YYNGEE. CDR3 length: 18 residues. J lost 4 bases, V lost 0 bases, and 12 bases had no gene match. This chain's CDR3 is CASSVAGGEALGTGELFF. The CDR3 nucleotides read TGTGCCAGCAGCGTAGCTGGGGGGGAGGCGTTAGGCACCGGGGAGCTGTTTTTT.

The chain couples TRBV5-1 to TRBJ2-1; possible D gene TRBD2, 7 bases. There are 16 residues in the CDR3. Deletions cut 3 bases from V and 7 bases from J, with 20 bases between. CDR1 is SGHRS and CDR2 is YFSETQ in the germline V gene. CDR3 protein: CASSSQGGDRRNEQFF. CDR3 nucleotides: TGCGCCAGCAGCTCCCAAGGGGGGGACCGTCGGAATGAGCAGTTCTTC.

The chain has TRBV6-5 and TRBJ1-2; TRBD1 agrees at 9 bases. V shed 7 bases, J shed 8 bases, and the junction held 11 bases outside the gene matches. Per the germline V gene, CDR1 is MNHEY and CDR2 is SVGAGI. CDR3 size: 14 residues. Here the CDR3 reads CASKGDRDVGGYTF. In DNA form, the CDR3 reads TGTGCCAGCAAGGGGGACAGGGATGTAGGAGGCTACACCTTC.

The chain is built from TRBV14 and TRBJ1-4; D is possibly TRBD1 (6 bases). The germline V and J ends were trimmed by 4 bases and 7 bases, with 16 bases remaining between them. The germline V gene has CDR1 SGHDN and CDR2 FVKESK. The CDR3 sequence is 15 residues long. Here the CDR3 reads CASSRSFGGPEKLFF. The CDR3 DNA sequence: TGTGCCAGCAGCCGCTCGTTCGGGGGGCCTGAAAAACTGTTTTTT.

This clone was seen just once. V and J are TRBV7-6 and TRBJ2-7, with D unresolved. V was trimmed by 5 bases and J by 6 bases, leaving 8 bases between them. CDR3 length: 11 residues. Germline V CDR1 and CDR2: SGHVS, FNYEAQ. Here the CDR3 reads CASSLHSEQYF. Written as DNA, the CDR3 is TGTGCCAGCAGCCTCCACAGCGAGCAGTACTTC.

The chain couples TRBV28 to TRBJ1-2; D ambiguous. The V end lost 7 bases, the J end lost 3 bases, and 15 bases lay between the germline ends. Per the germline V gene, CDR1 is MDHEN and CDR2 is SYDVKM. This CDR3 has 14 residues. The CDR3 DNA sequence: TGTGCCAGCACCCCCGGTGGGAGGTACTATGGCTACACCTTC. Its translation is CASTPGGRYYGYTF.

The V and J genes are TRBV7-9 and TRBJ2-1; 7 bases line up with TRBD1. Germline trimming cut 5 bases from V and 8 bases from J; bases unmatched to any gene: 3. Germline assignment: CDR1 SEHNR and CDR2 FQNEAQ (reference sequence). The CDR3 runs 12 residues. The CDR3 coding sequence is TGTGCCAGCAGCATCGGACAGGATGAGCAGTTCTTC. Amino acid sequence: CASSIGQDEQFF. Drawing the rest from reference TRBV7-9 and TRBJ2-1, the complete variable domain is DTGVSQNPRHKITKRGQNVTFRCDPISEHNRLYWYRQTLGQGPEFLTYFQNEAQLEKSRLLSDRFSAERPKGSFSTLEIQRTEQGDSAMYLCASSIGQDEQFFGPGTRLTVL.

In its sample, this clone was seen once. The chain links TRBV6-5 to TRBJ1-3; TRBD1 is a possible D gene (6 bases). The CDR3 length is 15 residues. Deletions cut 1 base from V and 2 bases from J, with 9 bases between. The germline CDR1 and CDR2 sequences are MNHEY and SVGAGI. CDR3 nucleotide sequence: TGTGCCAGCAGTTACTACCAGGGGCCTGGAAACACCATATATTTT. The encoded protein is CASSYYQGPGNTIYF.

The V gene is TRBV2, the J gene TRBJ1-2; no firm D call. V was clipped by 8 bases and J by 3 bases, with 10 bases between them. This CDR3 spans 12 amino acids. The germline V gene has CDR1 SNHLY and CDR2 FYNNEI. CDR3 protein: CASRGAYYGYTF. CDR3 coding DNA: TGTGCCAGCCGAGGCGCTTACTATGGCTACACCTTC.

The gene calls are TRBV3-1 (or the pseudogene TRBV3-2) and TRBJ2-5, with 7 bases fitting TRBD1. This CDR3 contains 15 residues. V gave up 6 bases and J gave up 4 bases; unmatched junction bases: 11. CDR1 is LGHDT, CDR2 YNNKEL, per germline (reference sequence). The CDR3 DNA reads TGTGCCAGCAGACCAGACAGGGTCCCAAGAGAGACCCAGTACTTC. It is translated as CASRPDRVPRETQYF.

The rearrangement uses TRBV6-1 and TRBJ2-7, with D possibly being TRBD1 (6 bases). This CDR3 has 16 amino acids. From germline, CDR1 is MNHNS and CDR2 SASEGT. Deletions cut 0 bases from V and 4 bases from J, with 16 bases between. The CDR3, as DNA: TGTGCCAGCAGTGAAGCTTCATGGGACACTGATTACGAGCAGTACTTC. Its protein product is CASSEASWDTDYEQYF.

This clone has just one count. The rearrangement uses TRBV3-1 (or the pseudogene TRBV3-2) and TRBJ2-5, with TRBD1 identical over 10 bases. The junction had 7 bases not matched to a gene; V was cut back by 7 bases and J by 5 bases. The length of the CDR3 is 14 residues. The germline V gene has CDR1 LGHDT and CDR2 YNNKEL (reference sequence). CDR3 loop: CASTFGTGAETQYF. The CDR3 DNA reads TGTGCCAGCACCTTCGGGACAGGGGCGGAGACCCAGTACTTC.

The chain couples TRBV3-1 (or the pseudogene TRBV3-2) to TRBJ1-1, with D possibly being TRBD1 (5 bases). The V gene lost 2 bases and the J gene lost 5 bases, with 9 bases spanning the gap. The CDR3 contains 13 residues. Germline values: CDR1 LGHDT, CDR2 YNNKEL (reference sequence). The CDR3 coding sequence is TGTGCCAGCAGCCAAAGGGGTGGGACTGAAGCTTTCTTT. Translating it yields CASSQRGGTEAFF.

The chain carries TRBV3-1 (or the pseudogene TRBV3-2) and TRBJ1-2, with D hard to call. Trimming removed 2 bases at V and 5 bases at J, with 6 bases between. CDR1 and CDR2 (germline): LGHDT, YNNKEL (reference sequence). The CDR3 totals 12 residues. The chain's CDR3 is CASSQWRYGYTF. For the CDR3, the DNA is TGTGCCAGCAGCCAATGGCGGTATGGCTACACCTTC.

This clone was seen ten or more times. Different DNA sequences within this sample yield the same CDR3. The V call is TRBV6-1, the J call TRBJ1-2; D remains ambiguous. This CDR3 has 13 amino acids. With 3 bases removed from V and 4 bases from J, the gap between germline ends came to 9 bases. Germline V lookup: CDR1 MNHNS, CDR2 SASEGT. CDR3 sequence reads: CASSEEGFYGYTF. CDR3 DNA: TGTGCCAGCAGTGAGGAGGGCTTCTATGGCTACACCTTC.

This chain joins TRBV10-3 and TRBJ2-3, with 9 bases lining up with TRBD2. CDR3 length: 15 amino acids. Trimming cost V 4 bases and J 0 bases; bases outside gene matches: 2. CDR1 and CDR2 (germline): ENHRY, SYGVKD. This CDR3 is CAISVAGESTDTQYF. The CDR3 DNA sequence: TGTGCCATCAGTGTAGCGGGGGAAAGCACAGATACGCAGTATTTT.

The rearrangement links TRBV7-2 to TRBJ1-4; D call uncertain. Germline V CDR1 and CDR2: SGHTA, FQGNSA. The CDR3 covers 14 residues. Trimming pared 4 bases from V and 11 bases from J, leaving 17 bases between. The CDR3 sequence is CASSSRQPRGKLFF. The DNA for the CDR3 is TGTGCCAGCAGCTCCCGACAACCGAGAGGGAAACTGTTTTTT.

This rearrangement joins TRBV30 to TRBJ1-4; maybe TRBD1 (6 bases). The CDR3 length is 13 residues. Trimming took 3 bases from V and 7 from J, leaving 12 bases between them. Germline assignment: CDR1 GTSNPN and CDR2 SVGIG (reference sequence). The CDR3 reads CAWRGQGREKLFF. The CDR3 bases are TGTGCCTGGAGAGGCCAGGGGCGTGAAAAACTGTTTTTT. Full variable domain (missing parts from reference TRBV30 and TRBJ1-4): SQTIHQWPATLVQPVGSPLSLECTVEGTSNPNLYWYRQAAGRGLQLLFYSVGIGQISSEVPQNLSASRPQDRQFILSSKKLLLSDSGFYLCAWRGQGREKLFFGSGTQLSVL.

V gene TRBV7-8 combines with J gene TRBJ2-1, with 10 bases lining up with TRBD2. After removal of 11 bases from V and 3 bases from J, the junction contained 7 bases not matched to a gene. Germline V gene data show CDR1 as SGHVS and CDR2 as FQNEAQ. CDR3 length: 14 residues. CDR3 amino acids: CAAGGTSVYNEQFF. The CDR3 DNA is TGTGCCGCGGGGGGGACTAGCGTCTACAATGAGCAGTTCTTC.

The CDR3 is CASSQGIRREDTQYF. For the CDR3, the DNA is TGTGCCAGCAGCCAGGGCATCCGGAGGGAGGATACGCAGTATTTT. The V and J genes are TRBV9 and TRBJ2-3, with D perhaps matching TRBD2 (6 bases). The germline V gene has CDR1 SGDLS and CDR2 YYNGEE. CDR3 length: 15 amino acids. V was shortened by 4 bases and J by 6 bases, with 18 bases between the two germline ends.

Remarks on this clone: A junction end diverges from the germline sequence, so it may reflect a read error. This chain links TRBV7-7 with TRBJ2-5; 8 bases map to TRBD1. Germline V gene data show CDR1 as SSHAT and CDR2 as FNYEAQ (reference sequence). This CDR3 contains 13 residues. The CDR3 DNA follows: TGTGCTAGCAGCCGGACAGGGCAAGAGACCCAGTACTTC. Translating gives CASSRTGQETQYF. Drawing the rest from reference TRBV7-7 and TRBJ2-5, the complete variable domain is GAGVSQSPRYKVTKRGQDVTLRCDPISSHATLYWYQQALGQGPEFLTYFNYEAQPDKSGLPSDRFSAERPEGSISTLTIQRTEQRDSAMYRCASSRTGQETQYFGPGTRLLVL.

This clone was found a few times. V usage is TRBV28 and J usage is TRBJ2-7, with 7 nucleotides matching TRBD2. The CDR3 consists of 15 residues. Germline loops: CDR1 MDHEN, CDR2 SYDVKM. V shed 7 bases, J shed 4 bases, and the junction held 13 bases outside the gene matches. The CDR3 DNA reads as TGTGCCAGCACCCCCCAGCGGGGCGGGAGTTACGAGCAGTACTTC. It codes for CASTPQRGGSYEQYF.

The chain has TRBV7-6 and TRBJ1-1; TRBD1 matches at 8 bases. Germline trimming cut 4 bases from V and 1 base from J; bases unmatched to any gene: 8. This CDR3 has 16 residues. In germline, CDR1 is SGHVS, CDR2 FNYEAQ. CDR3 amino acids: CASSSRTGPTNTEAFF. CDR3 in DNA: TGTGCCAGCAGCTCAAGGACAGGGCCTACGAACACTGAAGCTTTCTTT.

CDR3 coding DNA: TGTGCCAGCAGCACGCAGGGGAACACTGAAGCTTTCTTT. This sequence encodes CASSTQGNTEAFF. This chain links TRBV5-4 with TRBJ1-1; D possibly corresponds to TRBD1 (5 bases). The CDR3 is made up of 13 amino acids. Germline CDR1 reads SGHNT; CDR2 reads YYREEE (reference sequence). Trimming shortened V by 4 bases and J by 1 base, and 8 bases separated the two germline ends.

This clone was observed a handful of times. V usage is TRBV9 and J usage is TRBJ2-6; TRBD1 matches at 8 bases. V dropped 2 bases and J dropped 4; count of bases not matched to a gene: 2. Germline CDR1 is SGDLS and CDR2 is YYNGEE. This CDR3 spans 15 amino acids. CDR3 in amino acids: CASSVQGAGANVLTF. In DNA, the CDR3 is TGTGCCAGCAGCGTGCAGGGGGCCGGGGCCAACGTCCTGACTTTC.

This chain uses TRBV9 with TRBJ2-2; 10 bases are a match to TRBD1. The CDR3 loop spans 14 amino acids. V shed 2 bases, J shed 10 bases, and the junction held 5 bases outside the gene matches. Germline V gene data show CDR1 as SGDLS and CDR2 as YYNGEE. The CDR3 loop is CASSVQDRGMELFF. The CDR3 DNA sequence: TGTGCCAGCAGCGTTCAGGACAGGGGGATGGAGCTGTTTTTT.

The V call is TRBV30, the J call TRBJ2-7; no reliable D call. The CDR3 is 11 amino acids. Germline V CDR1 and CDR2: GTSNPN, SVGIG (reference sequence). Trimming left V 4 bases short and J 6 bases short, with 10 bases between. CDR3 protein: CAWISPGEQYF. The DNA for the CDR3 is TGTGCCTGGATATCCCCAGGCGAGCAGTACTTC.

The rearrangement uses TRBV5-1 and TRBJ2-1; D may be TRBD2 (5 bases). Looked up from germline, CDR1 is SGHRS and CDR2 is YFSETQ. This CDR3 is 12 amino acids long. The V and J ends lost 5 bases and 6 bases respectively, with 9 bases between them. In nucleotides, the CDR3 is TGCGCCAGCAGTAAGAGCGGCAATGAGCAGTTCTTC. Its translation: CASSKSGNEQFF.